A single sample is the source of the 29 T cell receptor beta chains below, sequenced in a study of cytomegalovirus exposure and HLA in healthy donors. Primers included in the PCR were 60 Vbeta and 13 Jbeta primers. The repertoire was sequenced with immunoSEQ multiplex PCR; TCRdb's copy has only in-frame clones and lacks some. The sample shows about 95,000 clones, around four fifths of them seen only once. Sequenced material: PBMCs. The receptors derive from a woman between 40 and 50 years old in good health and CMV-seropositive.

The rearrangement joins TRBV4-2 to TRBJ2-7, with D possibly TRBD2 on 6 matching bases. The V and J ends lost 5 bases and 3 bases respectively, with 17 bases between them. CDR1 is LGHNA, CDR2 YNFKEQ, per germline. This CDR3 is built from 15 residues. The CDR3 DNA follows: TGTGCCAGCAGCTACCCGGGAGCCGGGAACTACGAGCAGTACTTC. The encoded protein is CASSYPGAGNYEQYF.

This clone was seen a handful of times. This chain links TRBV5-8 with TRBJ1-4; 7 positions agree with TRBD1. This CDR3 has 14 amino acids. Looked up from germline, CDR1 is SGHTS and CDR2 is YDEGEE. V lost 7 bases and J lost 3; bases outside the gene matches: 6. The DNA for the CDR3 is TGTGCCAGCCGAGAGCAGGGGGCTAATGAAAAACTGTTTTTT. Residues: CASREQGANEKLFF.

J is TRBJ1-2 and V is TRBV27, with TRBD1 matching over 7 bases. The V and J ends lost 6 bases and 8 bases, in that order; junction bases with no gene match: 9. Germline lookup yields CDR1 MNHEY and CDR2 SMNVEV (reference sequence). There are 13 residues in the CDR3. Here the CDR3 reads CASRPMTGIGYTF. CDR3 DNA sequence: TGTGCCAGCAGACCGATGACAGGGATCGGCTACACCTTC.

The chain carries TRBV9 and TRBJ2-7; 9 nucleotides agree with TRBD1. The length of the CDR3 is 13 residues. The V gene's germline CDR1 is SGDLS and CDR2 YYNGEE. After removal of 5 bases from V and 5 bases from J, the junction contained 5 bases not matched to a gene. The CDR3 sequence: CASSTGQGNEQYF. CDR3 bases: TGTGCCAGCAGTACAGGACAGGGGAACGAGCAGTACTTC.

V is TRBV5-1 and J is TRBJ2-1; the match to TRBD2 covers 14 bases. With V trimmed by 4 bases and J by 7 bases, 10 bases remained unmatched. The CDR3 has 17 residues. Per germline, CDR1 SGHRS and CDR2 YFSETQ. DNA for the CDR3: TGCGCCAGCAGCGAAGGGACTAGCGGGAGCCTGGGGAATGAGCAGTTCTTC. It encodes CASSEGTSGSLGNEQFF.

CDR3 amino acids: CASSGTGGKGNQPQHF. CDR3 coding DNA: TGTGCCAGCAGCGGGACAGGGGGAAAGGGCAATCAGCCCCAGCATTTT. This chain links TRBV2 with TRBJ1-5, with 11 positions matching TRBD1. The CDR3 is made up of 16 amino acids. V lost 6 bases to trimming and J lost 2 bases; unmatched junction nucleotides: 6. Germline CDR1 is SNHLY and CDR2 is FYNNEI. The complete variable domain, with remaining parts taken from reference TRBV2 and TRBJ1-5, reads EPEVTQTPSHQVTQMGQEVILRCVPISNHLYFYWYRQILGQKVEFLVSFYNNEISEKSEIFDDQFSVERPDGSNFTLKIRSTKLEDSAMYFCASSGTGGKGNQPQHFGDGTRLSIL.

The chain combines TRBV9 with TRBJ2-5, with 15 bases lining up with TRBD2. Germline lookup yields CDR1 SGDLS and CDR2 YYNGEE. Trimming took 4 bases from V and 5 from J; bases not matched to a gene: 9. The CDR3 runs to 17 residues. The CDR3 nucleotides are TGTGCCAGCAGCACGGGACTAGCGGGAGGACGGCGGGAGACCCAGTACTTC. Translation gives CASSTGLAGGRRETQYF.

The V and J genes are TRBV28 and TRBJ2-5; TRBD2 matches at 9 bases. Germline V gene sequence: CDR1 MDHEN, CDR2 SYDVKM. The CDR3 contains 17 residues. V lost 6 bases and J lost 5; bases outside the gene matches: 16. The CDR3 reads CASSPISGLAGMETQYF. Here the CDR3 DNA reads TGTGCCAGCAGCCCAATCAGCGGGCTAGCGGGAATGGAGACCCAGTACTTC.

The gene calls are TRBV7-2 and TRBJ2-3; 9 bases agree with TRBD2. The germline gives CDR1 SGHTA, CDR2 FQGNSA. V was clipped by 5 bases and J by 8 bases; unmatched bases: 14. This CDR3 is built from 16 residues. The CDR3 spells CASSLTGTSLAGTQYF. DNA of the CDR3: TGTGCCAGCAGCCTCACCGGGACTAGCTTGGCTGGTACGCAGTATTTT.

The chain is built from TRBV10-3 and TRBJ1-1; the D gene is possibly TRBD1 (6 bases). Germline V gene sequence: CDR1 ENHRY, CDR2 SYGVKD. The CDR3 is 15 amino acids. V was trimmed by 4 bases and J by 1 base, leaving 13 bases between them. The CDR3 reads CAISAAGTPNTEAFF. The CDR3 DNA is TGTGCCATCAGTGCAGCCGGGACACCGAACACTGAAGCTTTCTTT.

The chain employs TRBV19 and TRBJ1-5, with TRBD1 matching over 11 bases. Trimming removed 5 bases from V and 1 base from J; junction bases left unmatched: 13. This CDR3 is built from 19 residues. Looked up from germline, CDR1 is LNHDA and CDR2 is SQIVND (reference sequence). The CDR3 coding sequence is TGTGCCAGTAGTGAACGGTCCGGGACAGGGGGATTGAGCAATCAGCCCCAGCATTTT. Amino acids: CASSERSGTGGLSNQPQHF.

The gene calls are TRBV6-6 and TRBJ1-2, with 11 bases fitting TRBD1. The J segment lost 7 bases and the V segment lost 4 bases, leaving 11 bases of the junction unmatched. The CDR3 is 16 residues long. Germline V gene data show CDR1 as MNHNY and CDR2 as SVGAGI (reference sequence). CDR3: CASSLKGTGGGGGYTF. In DNA, the CDR3 is TGTGCCAGCAGTTTAAAGGGGACAGGGGGAGGCGGTGGCTACACCTTC.

This clone was seen a handful of times. DNA of the CDR3: TGTGCCAGTAGTATAGGGGGACAGGCCCGATATGGCTACACCTTC. Amino acids: CASSIGGQARYGYTF. The V and J genes are TRBV19 and TRBJ1-2; 8 nucleotides match TRBD1. There are 15 residues in the CDR3. Germline CDR1 is LNHDA and CDR2 is SQIVND (reference sequence). V trimming: 1 base; J trimming: 5 bases; junction bases outside the gene matches: 6.

The chain recombines TRBV5-1 with TRBJ2-2; D might be TRBD1 (6 bases). The CDR3 consists of 15 residues. The V gene's germline CDR1 is SGHRS and CDR2 YFSETQ. Between the trimmed V and J ends, which lost 4 bases and 3 bases, there was a span of 13 bases. CDR3 protein: CASSVGTGHTGELFF. For the CDR3, the DNA is TGCGCCAGCAGCGTTGGCACAGGGCACACCGGGGAGCTGTTTTTT.

V usage is TRBV19 and J usage is TRBJ2-2; D gene ambiguous. CDR3 length: 15 residues. V was trimmed by 3 bases and J by 5 bases, leaving 13 bases between them. Germline V gene sequence: CDR1 LNHDA, CDR2 SQIVND (reference sequence). CDR3 DNA: TGTGCCAGTAGTATTGGCCCCGCTAGGACCGGGGAGCTGTTTTTT. Its translation is CASSIGPARTGELFF.

The chain recombines TRBV7-9 with TRBJ2-1; 13 positions agree with TRBD2. The CDR3 runs 16 residues. Germline loops: CDR1 SEHNR, CDR2 FQNEAQ (reference sequence). Losses at the gene ends were 5 bases for V and 6 bases for J; bases not matched to a gene: 7. Here the CDR3 DNA reads TGTGCCAGCAGCATCCTACTAGCGGGAGGGCTCAATGAGCAGTTCTTC. This sequence encodes CASSILLAGGLNEQFF.

The chain carries TRBV7-6 and TRBJ2-3; the match to TRBD2 covers 7 bases. The CDR3 sequence is 18 residues long. Germline CDR1 is SGHVS and CDR2 is FNYEAQ. Trimming removed 0 bases from V and 3 bases from J; junction bases left unmatched: 12. CDR3 sequence: CASSLARRGGRHTDTQYF. The CDR3 DNA is TGTGCCAGCAGCTTAGCCCGTAGGGGCGGGAGACATACAGATACGCAGTATTTT.

This chain joins TRBV5-1 and TRBJ2-1, with 9 nucleotides matching TRBD1. The CDR3 loop spans 14 amino acids. CDR1 SGHRS and CDR2 YFSETQ come from the germline V gene. Trimming removed 5 bases from V and 7 bases from J; junction bases left unmatched: 7. Here the CDR3 DNA reads TGCGCCAGCAGACGAGTGACAGGGGGTAATGAGCAGTTCTTC. It specifies CASRRVTGGNEQFF.

The genes are TRBV10-1 and TRBJ2-3, with D possibly TRBD2 on 5 matching bases. V was pared by 3 bases and J by 1 base, with 8 bases between. The CDR3 covers 14 residues. The V gene's germline CDR1 is WNHNN and CDR2 SYGVQD (reference sequence). The CDR3 nucleotides read TGCGCCAGCAGTGAAAAGGGAGGCACAGATACGCAGTATTTT. This encodes CASSEKGGTDTQYF.

This clone was counted only a few times. This chain uses TRBV19 with TRBJ2-5; 8 bases line up with TRBD2. CDR3 length equals 16 residues. The germline CDR1 and CDR2 sequences are LNHDA and SQIVND (reference sequence). The V gene end was trimmed by 3 bases and the J gene end by 5 bases; junction bases not matched to a gene: 11. CDR3 amino acids: CASSIQTSGVKETQYF. Here the CDR3 DNA reads TGTGCCAGTAGTATCCAAACTAGCGGAGTCAAGGAGACCCAGTACTTC.

The chain joins TRBV5-4 to TRBJ1-6; unclear D gene. The germline V gene has CDR1 SGHNT and CDR2 YYREEE (reference sequence). Trimming shortened V by 2 bases and J by 5 bases, and 11 bases separated the two germline ends. The CDR3 extends over 15 amino acids. The CDR3 coding sequence is TGTGCCAGCAGCTTAGTAGGAGTTAATAATTCACCCCTCCACTTT. Amino acid sequence: CASSLVGVNNSPLHF.

The V gene is TRBV25-1, the J gene TRBJ2-3; 9 nucleotides line up with TRBD1. CDR3 length: 13 amino acids. Germline CDR1 reads MGHDK; CDR2 reads SYGVNS. V shed 6 bases and J 11 bases; nucleotides not matched to a gene: 9. CDR3 sequence (DNA): TGTGCCAGCAGGATCTCCGGGACAGGGAGGCAGTATTTT. Translating gives CASRISGTGRQYF.

The DNA of the CDR3 is TGTGCCAGCAGCTTAGGTTCAGGGGGCGTGAACACCGGGGAGCTGTTTTTT. It encodes CASSLGSGGVNTGELFF. The chain couples TRBV7-9 to TRBJ2-2; TRBD1 matches at 8 bases. V lost 1 base, J lost 1 base, and 5 bases stayed unmatched. This CDR3 has 17 residues. Germline V gene lookup returns CDR1 SEHNR and CDR2 FQNEAQ (reference sequence).

The genes are TRBV7-2 and TRBJ2-7; D gene ambiguous. This CDR3 has 13 amino acids. V dropped 5 bases and J dropped 3 bases, with 11 bases sitting between them. The germline V gene encodes CDR1 SGHTA and CDR2 FQGNSA. CDR3 sequence reads: CASSQRLDYEQYF. Written as DNA, the CDR3 is TGTGCCAGCAGCCAAAGACTGGACTACGAGCAGTACTTC.

This clone was seen only once. The V gene is TRBV5-1, the J gene TRBJ2-5, with 11 bases fitting TRBD2. V dropped 4 bases and J dropped 2; count of bases not matched to a gene: 4. The CDR3 has 15 residues. CDR1 and CDR2 (germline): SGHRS, YFSETQ. The CDR3: CASSLGLAVQETQYF. CDR3 DNA: TGCGCCAGCAGCCTGGGACTAGCGGTTCAAGAGACCCAGTACTTC. The whole variable domain, remainder taken from reference TRBV5-1 and TRBJ2-5, is KAGVTQTPRYLIKTRGQQVTLSCSPISGHRSVSWYQQTPGQGLQFLFEYFSETQRNKGNFPGRFSGRQFSNSRSEMNVSTLELGDSALYLCASSLGLAVQETQYFGPGTRLLVL.

This clone came up a few times. The V gene is TRBV10-1, the J gene TRBJ2-5, with a weak D call TRBD2 (6 bases). Trimming cost V 10 bases and J 4 bases, with 22 bases left between them. The germline V gene encodes CDR1 WNHNN and CDR2 SYGVQD (reference sequence). The CDR3 extends over 15 amino acids. CDR3 nucleotides: TGCGCCATCGTCAGGCAACTAGCATTTGGAGAGACCCAGTACTTC. Translated: CAIVRQLAFGETQYF.

This chain uses TRBV4-2 with TRBJ2-1; 11 bases line up with TRBD2. Germline CDR1 LGHNA, CDR2 YNFKEQ. The V and J ends lost 2 bases and 6 bases, in that order; junction bases with no gene match: 6. CDR3 length equals 16 residues. CDR3 region: CASSQRGLAEPNEQFF. DNA for the CDR3: TGTGCCAGCAGCCAACGGGGACTAGCGGAGCCCAATGAGCAGTTCTTC.

This rearrangement joins TRBV6-1 to TRBJ2-5; D ambiguous. The J call may be in error: the DNA end matches TRBJ2-7 better. Germline V gene sequence: CDR1 MNHNS, CDR2 SASEGT. This CDR3 has 10 residues. In DNA form, the CDR3 reads TGTGCCAGCAAGACATACGAGCAGTACTTC. Translation: CASKTYEQYF.

CDR3 residues: CASSLEFSTHGYTF. Written as DNA, the CDR3 is TGTGCCAGCAGCTTAGAATTCAGTACCCATGGCTACACCTTC. The gene calls are TRBV7-8 and TRBJ1-2; the D is unclear. Germline V CDR1 and CDR2: SGHVS, FQNEAQ. The CDR3 totals 14 residues. Trimming stripped 1 base from V and 6 bases from J, with 12 bases between.